The T cell receptor (beta chain) under discussion was sequenced for a study of blood T cell repertoires in COVID-19. Overall study: Samples taken during acute and convalescent COVID-19 were collected in the United States, Italy and Spain.

Generated by immunoSEQ multiplex PCR, the TCRdb table keeps only in-frame clones and is missing some. The sample yields hundreds of thousands of clones, roughly 84% seen once. This CDR3 comprises 17 residues. The V gene's germline CDR1 is SGHVS and CDR2 FQNEAQ. Trimming took 5 bases from V and 6 from J; bases not matched to a gene: 11. Sequenced material: PBMCs or T cells enriched from blood (not recorded which). The chain is built from TRBV7-8 and TRBJ2-1; 12 bases map to TRBD2. This TCR was sampled from a woman aged 35 to 49 who had recovered from COVID-19. The CDR3 DNA reads as TGTGCCAGCAGCCCCGGACTAGCGGGAAAAGGGGTCAATGAGCAGTTCTTC. Its protein product is CASSPGLAGKGVNEQFF. The full variable domain, completed using reference TRBV7-8 and TRBJ2-1, is GAGVSQSPRYKVAKRGQDVALRCDPISGHVSLFWYQQALGQGPEFLTYFQNEAQLDKSGLPSDRFFAERPEGSVSTLKIQRTQQEDSAVYLCASSPGLAGKGVNEQFFGPGTRLTVL.